This T cell receptor (beta chain) comes out of a study of blood T cell repertoires in COVID-19 (dated by TCRdb to 2019 to 2021). With respect to the entire study: Collaborator samples came from the United States, Italy and Spain and covered acute and convalescent phases of COVID-19. The prospective study material was composed of cDNA or gDNA derived from T cells, B-cell-depleted T cells, or PBMCs. Deeply sampled blood TCRbeta repertoires from subjects exposed to, actively infected with, or recovered from COVID-19 were included in the dataset. The repertoires were released in a freely available public database meant as a resource for research on the immune response to SARS-CoV-2. The samples were drawn from the first 160 participants of the ongoing ImmuneRACE study and from 1,254 subjects provided by 6 global collaborators. A de-identified subject ID, COVID-19 status, age in years and sex were almost always included in the sample metadata. Where available, HLA class I and class II types were obtained from metadata supplied by the sample provider rather than from assay-based typing. Here is what the overall study found, with its caveats: The quantity of clinical and demographic metadata differed by source and by participant and was supplied without curation.

TCRbeta CDR3 regions were amplified from genomic DNA using the immunoSEQ Assay, a bias-controlled multiplex PCR. The authors' analysis ran thus. Within the assay, amplification of reference gene primers was used to estimate how many nucleated cells each sample contained. To quantify the absolute abundance of each unique TCRbeta CDR3 rearrangement, sequence reads were collapsed and filtered. For each sample, productive Simpson clonality was calculated as the square root of Simpson's diversity index over productive rearrangements. TCRdb re-hosts the immuneACCESS table, in-frame sequences only. Its copies lack some clones; in the studies checked, an unresolved V gene accounts for under half of them, and the cause for the rest is not known. V, J and clone size are those of that table, while D and trimming were read from the DNA. This sample lists about 290,000 clones; roughly 90% were detected once. 1.7% of the sample goes to the ten largest clones.

The germline ends are 10 bases apart after V is trimmed by 1 base and J by 6 bases. From the cysteine up to the phenylalanine, the CDR3 has a length of 14 residues. Left in the record is the CDR3 DNA by itself, 42 bases read in frame from the first base. Taken from the germline V gene, the CDR1 and CDR2 loops are MGHRA and YSYEKL. Remarks on this clone: Its antigen is currently not known. Per-base qualities were not stored, and no clone one base away is much larger.

Participants in the prospective study were enrolled through a virtual design, were aged roughly 18 to 90 years, and lived in some 24 United States geographic areas. Cohort assignment in the prospective study relied on participant-reported clinical history from a screening survey and a study questionnaire. Recovered participants in ImmuneRACE Cohort 3 were defined as having two consecutive negative NP/OP PCR tests, clearance from a healthcare professional, or resolution of symptoms. Each participant in the prospective study had whole blood, serum and a nasopharyngeal or oropharyngeal swab collected by mobile phlebotomists. Prospective study participants could optionally give additional blood draws and questionnaires over a roughly 2-month period. Before DNA extraction, blood samples from the prospective study were shipped at room temperature or frozen.

The sample taken for sequencing was PBMCs or T cells enriched from blood (not recorded which). This clonotype was sampled from a woman in her thirties or forties who had recovered from COVID-19. Rearrangement joined TRBV4-1 to TRBJ1-5; a confident D gene designation cannot be given. For the CDR3, the sequence is CASSQALPGQPQHF. The bases read TGCGCCAGCAGCCAAGCCCTCCCCGGTCAGCCCCAGCATTTT.